This is a list of T cell receptor beta chains from one sample in a study of blood T cell repertoires in COVID-19. Some clones are missing from TCRdb's copy, which holds only in-frame ones; the method was immunoSEQ multiplex PCR. The repertoire holds more than 70,000 clones, with about 86% as singletons. Sequenced sample: peripheral blood. These receptor sequences come from a woman aged 80 or over in a cohort sampled during active or convalescent COVID-19. Both conserved end residues are part of each CDR3. D genes are given only for firm matches. Clone sizes are given selectively: once, few, many, or a class where the clone is expanded.

clone_size j_call d_call v_call cdr3_length cdr3_nt cdr3_aa
- TRBJ2-4 - TRBV18 15 TGTGCCAGCTCACCGGGGGGGCTAGCCAAAAACATTCAGTACTTC CASSPGGLAKNIQYF
few TRBJ1-3 TRBD1 TRBV11-3 18 TGTGCCAGCAGCCAGGACTGGGGACAGCTGAACTCTGGAAACACCATATATTTT CASSQDWGQLNSGNTIYF
- TRBJ2-2 - TRBV9 14 TGTGCCAGCAGCGCGAGCCCAGGGACCGGGGAGCTGTTTTTT CASSASPGTGELFF
- TRBJ1-2 - TRBV3-1/TRBV3-2 16 TGTGCCAGCAGCCAAGACCCCCAACAGGGAGATTATGGCTACACCTTC CASSQDPQQGDYGYTF
few TRBJ1-1 TRBD1 TRBV28 15 TGTGCCAGCACCCTAGGGGGCGGCCGGGGCACTGAAGCTTTCTTT CASTLGGGRGTEAFF
- TRBJ2-1 TRBD1 TRBV5-1 15 TGCGCCAGCAGCTTGGGTCCCGACAGGGCTTCTGAGCAGTTCTTC CASSLGPDRASEQFF
once TRBJ1-2 - TRBV19 14 TGTGCCAGTACAGGGCAGGGGCTTAACTATGGCTACACCTTC CASTGQGLNYGYTF
- TRBJ2-3 - TRBV9 16 TGTGCCAGCAGCGAGAGGAGGGGGGGTAACACAGATACGCAGTATTTT CASSERRGGNTDTQYF
- TRBJ2-5 TRBD2 TRBV5-1 16 TGCGCCAGCAGGACTAGCGGGAGTGGGGGCAGAGAGACCCAGTACTTC CASRTSGSGGRETQYF
- TRBJ1-5 - TRBV19 13 TGTGCCAGTAGTATAGACAAAAATCAGCCCCAGCATTTT CASSIDKNQPQHF
- TRBJ2-1 - TRBV6-2/TRBV6-3 15 TGTGCCAGCAGTTATAACAGGATCTCCTACAATGAGCAGTTCTTC CASSYNRISYNEQFF
- TRBJ2-3 - TRBV5-6 16 TGTGCCAGCAGCTTGGACTTTGCGGGAAGAACAGATACGCAGTATTTT CASSLDFAGRTDTQYF
- TRBJ2-7 - TRBV27 15 TGTGCCAGCAGGCCTAGAAGGGGTACCACCTACGAGCAGTACTTC CASRPRRGTTYEQYF
- TRBJ1-1 TRBD1 TRBV5-1 15 TGCGCCAGCCAGAACCGGGACAGGACGATCACTGAAGCTTTCTTT CASQNRDRTITEAFF
- TRBJ2-2 TRBD2 TRBV2 17 TGTGCCAGCGGGGGGACTAGCGGGAGGGCCGTAACCGGGGAGCTGTTTTTT CASGGTSGRAVTGELFF
- TRBJ2-1 TRBD2 TRBV20-1 14 TGCAGTGCTAGTCTACTAGCGGGAGCAGTTGAGCAGTTCTTC CSASLLAGAVEQFF
- TRBJ1-5 - TRBV7-2 16 TGTGCCAGCAGCTTAGGTTTCCCCAATAGCAATCAGCCCCAGCATTTT CASSLGFPNSNQPQHF
- TRBJ2-3 TRBD2 TRBV5-1 16 TGCGCCAGCAGCTGGAGACTAGCGGGGAATAAGGATACGCAGTATTTT CASSWRLAGNKDTQYF
- TRBJ2-1 TRBD2 TRBV7-9 14 TGTGCCAGCAATAGCGGGAGCTCCTACAATGAGCAGTTCTTC CASNSGSSYNEQFF
- TRBJ1-4 - TRBV19 13 TGTGCCAGTAGTAACGAACGGTCTGAAAAACTGTTTTTT CASSNERSEKLFF
- TRBJ2-7 TRBD2 TRBV5-1 16 TGCGCCAGCAGCCCCCGTCCGGAGCGGGAGGCCCAAGAGCAGTACTTC CASSPRPEREAQEQYF
- TRBJ1-2 TRBD1 TRBV7-9 17 TGTGCCAGCAGCACCCGGGGGACAGCGAACATGAACTATGGCTACACCTTC CASSTRGTANMNYGYTF
once TRBJ1-4 - TRBV5-6 13 TGTGCCAGCAGCTTAGGGGTTACGGAAAAACTGTTTTTT CASSLGVTEKLFF
- TRBJ2-3 TRBD2 TRBV4-1 19 TGCGCCAGCAGCCCACCCCGGGCCGAGCGGGGCCCGAGCGCAGATACGCAGTATTTT CASSPPRAERGPSADTQYF
- TRBJ1-1 - TRBV27 13 TGTGCCAGCAGTACCGACAGGAACACTGAAGCTTTCTTT CASSTDRNTEAFF
- TRBJ2-7 TRBD2 TRBV5-1 18 TGCGCCAGCAGCCGAGGGACTAGCGGGAGGGGCTTGGGGTACGAGCAGTACTTC CASSRGTSGRGLGYEQYF
- TRBJ2-5 - TRBV7-9 16 TGTGCCAGCAGCCCCAGTAAACTCAGGGGTAGGGAGACCCAGTACTTC CASSPSKLRGRETQYF
- TRBJ2-2 - TRBV24-1 13 TGTGCCACCAGTAGACAGAACACCGGGGAGCTGTTTTTT CATSRQNTGELFF
once TRBJ2-2 - TRBV3-1/TRBV3-2 12 TGTGCCAGCAGGCGCGGGACCGGGGAGCTGTTTTTT CASRRGTGELFF
- TRBJ1-2 TRBD1 TRBV11-3 15 TGTGCCAGCAGTCACAGGGGCCCTCTCCCCTATGGCTACACCTTC CASSHRGPLPYGYTF
- TRBJ1-3 TRBD1 TRBV28 17 TGTGCCAGGCTGGGTCGGGACAGCTACTTCTCTGGAAACACCATATATTTT CARLGRDSYFSGNTIYF
- TRBJ1-3 - TRBV10-3 15 TGTGCCATCAGGGATCCCAGGCGCTCTGGAAACACCATATATTTT CAIRDPRRSGNTIYF
- TRBJ2-5 - TRBV20-1 14 TGCAGTGCTAGTTCGGGTCGGTCCTTAGAGACCCAGTACTTC CSASSGRSLETQYF
once TRBJ1-1 - TRBV7-2 15 TGTGCCAGCAGCTTAGATGGCGGGGGTTGGACTGAAGCTTTCTTT CASSLDGGGWTEAFF
- TRBJ2-1 - TRBV11-2 13 TGTGCCAGCAGCTTACTAGTATTGCGCGAGCAGTTCTTC CASSLLVLREQFF
- TRBJ2-2 TRBD1 TRBV27 15 TGTGCCAGCAGTTACATTGGGACAGCACCCGGGGAGCTGTTTTTT CASSYIGTAPGELFF
- TRBJ1-3 TRBD1 TRBV25-1 18 TGTGCCAGCAGTCCAACTCCGGGACAGGGGGCTTCTGGAAACACCATATATTTT CASSPTPGQGASGNTIYF
- TRBJ2-1 - TRBV9 16 TGTGCCAGCAGCGTCCAAGGGACTCAGAGTTACAATGAGCAGTTCTTC CASSVQGTQSYNEQFF
- TRBJ2-1 - TRBV9 13 TGTGCCAGCAGTCGTAGCGGATACAATGAGCAGTTCTTC CASSRSGYNEQFF
- TRBJ2-1 TRBD1 TRBV7-6 15 TGTGCCAGCAGCCGGGACAGGGCCTCCTACAATGAGCAGTTCTTC CASSRDRASYNEQFF
- TRBJ1-3 TRBD1 TRBV2 15 TGTGCCAGCAGCGAGGGACAGATCTCTGGAAACACCATATATTTT CASSEGQISGNTIYF
once TRBJ1-1 - TRBV10-3 12 TGTGCTCTCGGGGGGCCGAACACTGAAGCTTTCTTT CALGGPNTEAFF
- TRBJ2-1 TRBD2 TRBV5-1 14 TGCGCCAGCAGCTCGGGGACTAGCGGGATGGAGCAGTTCTTC CASSSGTSGMEQFF
- TRBJ1-1 - TRBV9 18 TGTGCCAGCAGCGTAGGATGGTCGGGTGGCACGTTGGAGTCTGAAGCTTTCTTT CASSVGWSGGTLESEAFF
- TRBJ2-5 TRBD1 TRBV28 15 TGTGCCAGCAGTGTCCAGGGGGCCAGCAAGGAGACCCAGTACTTC CASSVQGASKETQYF
- TRBJ2-3 TRBD2 TRBV5-4 16 TGTGCCAGCAGCTTGAACCCTAGCGGGGGCACAGATACGCAGTATTTT CASSLNPSGGTDTQYF